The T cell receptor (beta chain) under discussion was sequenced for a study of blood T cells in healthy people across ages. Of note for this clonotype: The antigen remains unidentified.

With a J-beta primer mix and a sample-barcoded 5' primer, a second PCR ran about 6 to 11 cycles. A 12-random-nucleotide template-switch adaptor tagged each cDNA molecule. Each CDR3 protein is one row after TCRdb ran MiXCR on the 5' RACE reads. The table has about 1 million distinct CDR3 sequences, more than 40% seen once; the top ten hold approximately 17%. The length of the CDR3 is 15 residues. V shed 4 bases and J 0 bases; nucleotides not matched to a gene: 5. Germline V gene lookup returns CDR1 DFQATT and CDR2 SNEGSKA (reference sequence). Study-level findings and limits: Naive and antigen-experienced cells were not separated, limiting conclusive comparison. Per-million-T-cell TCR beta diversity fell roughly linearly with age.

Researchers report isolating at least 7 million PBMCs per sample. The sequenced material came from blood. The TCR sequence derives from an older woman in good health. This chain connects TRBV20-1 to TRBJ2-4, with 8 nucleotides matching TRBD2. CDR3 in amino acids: CSAINSGTAKNIQYF. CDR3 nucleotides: TGCAGTGCTATAAATAGCGGGACAGCCAAAAACATTCAGTACTTC.